These 30 T cell receptor beta chains were all obtained from the same sample, sequenced in a study of blood T cell repertoires in COVID-19. Method: immunoSEQ multiplex PCR; TCRdb's copy keeps in-frame clones and lacks some. This table has hundreds of thousands of clones, about 90% appearing once. The sample consisted of peripheral blood. The source is a woman under 40 who had recovered from COVID-19.

This chain uses TRBV11-2 with TRBJ2-7; D not certain. The V gene's germline CDR1 is SGHAT and CDR2 FQNNGV. The V gene lost 5 bases and the J gene lost 5 bases, with 22 bases spanning the gap. CDR3 size: 16 residues. CDR3 DNA: TGTGCCAGCAGCCTGAACTTAATGTTTGAACCCGACGAGCAGTACTTC. Amino acid sequence: CASSLNLMFEPDEQYF.

V usage is TRBV24-1 and J usage is TRBJ1-3; unclear D gene. The CDR3 has 13 residues. The germline gives CDR1 KGHDR, CDR2 SFDVKD. Trimming stripped 1 base from V and 4 bases from J, with 4 bases between. The CDR3 protein is CATSDFPGNTIYF. The CDR3, as DNA: TGTGCCACCAGTGATTTCCCGGGAAACACCATATATTTT.

The V and J genes are TRBV19 and TRBJ2-5; the match to TRBD2 covers 9 bases. After removal of 3 bases from V and 3 bases from J, the junction contained 8 bases not matched to a gene. The CDR3 spans 16 residues. Germline-derived CDR1 and CDR2 are LNHDA and SQIVND (reference sequence). CDR3 bases: TGTGCCAGTAGTATCACTTCAGCGGGGGGTGAAGAGACCCAGTACTTC. Its protein product is CASSITSAGGEETQYF.

This chain connects TRBV5-1 to TRBJ1-2, with 11 bases matching TRBD1. The V and J ends lost 4 bases and 4 bases, in that order; junction bases with no gene match: 6. From germline, CDR1 is SGHRS and CDR2 YFSETQ. This CDR3 comprises 15 residues. The CDR3 DNA sequence: TGCGCCAGCAGCCACCAAGGACAGGGGGCCTATGGCTACACCTTC. Translating gives CASSHQGQGAYGYTF.

The V and J genes are TRBV3-1 (or the pseudogene TRBV3-2) and TRBJ1-5, with 7 bases identical to TRBD1. This CDR3 region has 15 residues. Germline trimming cut 0 bases from V and 4 bases from J; bases unmatched to any gene: 3. Germline V gene sequence: CDR1 LGHDT, CDR2 YNNKEL (reference sequence). CDR3 loop: CASSQDSGGNQPQHF. For the CDR3, the DNA is TGTGCCAGCAGCCAAGATTCAGGGGGAAATCAGCCCCAGCATTTT.

The genes are TRBV27 and TRBJ1-2; a possible D gene is TRBD1 (5 bases). The CDR3 is 14 residues long. Germline V lookup: CDR1 MNHEY, CDR2 SMNVEV (reference sequence). The germline V and J ends were trimmed by 6 bases and 4 bases, with 15 bases remaining between them. For the CDR3, the DNA is TGTGCCAGCAGCCTCCGGGGGGATGGCTATGGCTACACCTTC. Translation: CASSLRGDGYGYTF.

This clone was seen only once. The V call is TRBV2, the J call TRBJ1-1; TRBD1 matches at 9 bases. This CDR3 region has 16 residues. V was clipped by 4 bases and J by 0 bases; unmatched bases: 6. From germline, CDR1 is SNHLY and CDR2 FYNNEI. The CDR3 loop reads CASSVLDRGVNTEAFF. Here the CDR3 DNA reads TGTGCCAGCAGTGTGTTAGACAGGGGGGTGAACACTGAAGCTTTCTTT.

Only a few counts were recorded for this clone. The CDR3 nucleotides read TGCGCCAGCAGCCACGACAGCGGGGACTATGGCTACACCTTC. It is translated as CASSHDSGDYGYTF. The J gene is TRBJ1-2, the V gene TRBV4-1, with D possibly being TRBD1 (5 bases). There are 14 residues in the CDR3. The germline gives CDR1 MGHRA, CDR2 YSYEKL. Trimming removed 3 bases from V and 3 bases from J, with 11 bases in between.

The chain couples TRBV6-2 or TRBV6-3 to TRBJ1-5; TRBD1 matches at 7 bases. Germline V CDR1 and CDR2: MNHEY, SVGEGT. V dropped 5 bases and J dropped 0; count of bases not matched to a gene: 4. This CDR3 comprises 15 residues. The CDR3 DNA sequence: TGTGCCAGCAGTCCGACAGGGTATAGCAATCAGCCCCAGCATTTT. Protein: CASSPTGYSNQPQHF.

The J gene is TRBJ2-5, the V gene TRBV29-1; no definite D call. V lost 8 bases, J lost 1 base, and 11 bases lay in between. This CDR3 contains 12 residues. Looked up from germline, CDR1 is SQVTM and CDR2 is ANQGSEA. The CDR3 region is CSWRPIQETQYF. The CDR3 bases are TGCAGCTGGAGACCGATCCAAGAGACCCAGTACTTC.

The chain carries TRBV7-2 and TRBJ2-7; 11 bases map to TRBD2. Per the germline V gene, CDR1 is SGHTA and CDR2 is FQGNSA. V shed 4 bases and J 6 bases; nucleotides not matched to a gene: 5. The CDR3 runs to 14 residues. The CDR3 DNA reads TGTGCCAGCAGCTCACTAGCGGGAGATTCCGAGCAGTACTTC. Protein sequence: CASSSLAGDSEQYF.

The chain joins TRBV4-1 to TRBJ1-1; tentative D call: TRBD1 (6 bases). The CDR3 sequence is 14 residues long. Trimming removed 2 bases from V and 0 bases from J, with 7 bases in between. Germline-derived CDR1 and CDR2 are MGHRA and YSYEKL. The CDR3 spells CASSQSGVNTEAFF. Written as DNA, the CDR3 is TGCGCCAGCAGCCAATCAGGGGTGAACACTGAAGCTTTCTTT.

The V call is TRBV6-6, the J call TRBJ1-6; TRBD1 aligns across 9 bases. V shed 7 bases and J 14 bases; nucleotides not matched to a gene: 12. The germline V gene encodes CDR1 MNHNY and CDR2 SVGAGI (reference sequence). The CDR3 contains 14 residues. CDR3 nucleotides: TGTGCCAGCATAAGGACAGGGGTTTTGGGGGCCCTCCACTTT. Translated: CASIRTGVLGALHF.

The chain couples TRBV11-3 to TRBJ2-2, with 8 bases aligning to TRBD1. V shed 4 bases and J 5 bases; nucleotides not matched to a gene: 6. Germline V gene sequence: CDR1 SGHNT, CDR2 YENEEA. The CDR3 spans 15 residues. Here the CDR3 reads CASSSWTGSTGELFF. CDR3 nucleotides: TGTGCCAGCAGCTCATGGACAGGGTCGACCGGGGAGCTGTTTTTT. The whole variable domain, filled in from reference TRBV11-3 and TRBJ2-2, reads EAGVVQSPRYKIIEKKQPVAFWCNPISGHNTLYWYLQNLGQGPELLIRYENEEAVDDSQLPKDRFSAERLKGVDSTLKIQPAELGDSAVYLCASSSWTGSTGELFFGEGSRLTVL.

Worth noting for this clone: Different DNA sequences within this sample yield the same CDR3. This sequence joins TRBV27 and TRBJ2-1; a possible D gene is TRBD2 (5 bases). This CDR3 has 15 amino acids. Trimming pared 3 bases from V and 0 bases from J, leaving 9 bases between. The V gene's germline CDR1 is MNHEY and CDR2 SMNVEV (reference sequence). CDR3 sequence reads: CASSLLAGSYNEQFF. Here the CDR3 DNA reads TGTGCCAGCAGTTTGCTGGCGGGCTCCTACAATGAGCAGTTCTTC.

The chain uses TRBV21-1 and TRBJ2-3; TRBD2, the table's D call, was not compared with the DNA. TRBV21-1 is a known pseudogene. This CDR3 contains 19 residues. This chain's CDR3 is CASSKIPLAGEVLPDTQYF. Written as DNA, the CDR3 is TGTGCCAGCAGCAAAATTCCCCTAGCGGGAGAAGTACTTCCGGATACGCAGTATTTT.

This clone was seen more than once but under ten times. The chain couples TRBV7-9 to TRBJ2-7, with D uncertain. V gave up 5 bases and J gave up 3 bases, with 20 bases separating them. Germline V gene sequence: CDR1 SEHNR, CDR2 FQNEAQ (reference sequence). This CDR3 is 16 amino acids long. The CDR3 spells CASSSQVDKVRYEQYF. CDR3 bases: TGTGCCAGCAGCAGCCAGGTCGACAAGGTTCGCTACGAGCAGTACTTC.

The chain combines TRBV14 with TRBJ1-2; 8 nucleotides agree with TRBD1. J gave up 8 bases and V 4 bases, and 6 bases lay outside the gene matches. The CDR3 length is 13 residues. Germline V CDR1 and CDR2: SGHDN, FVKESK. The CDR3 here is CASSLPRGQGYTF. CDR3 bases: TGTGCCAGCAGCCTCCCCAGGGGGCAAGGCTACACCTTC.

The chain links TRBV4-1 to TRBJ1-6; D is ambiguous. This CDR3 is 13 amino acids long. The V gene lost 0 bases and the J gene lost 9 bases, with 6 bases spanning the gap. Germline CDR1 and CDR2: MGHRA and YSYEKL. CDR3 amino acids: CASSQDRGSPLHF. DNA for the CDR3: TGCGCCAGCAGCCAAGATCGGGGTTCACCCCTCCACTTT.

The chain carries TRBV6-5 and TRBJ2-7; D is ambiguous. This CDR3 spans 12 amino acids. CDR1 MNHEY and CDR2 SVGAGI come from the germline V gene. The V end lost 10 bases, the J end lost 7 bases, and 17 bases lay between the germline ends. DNA for the CDR3: TGTGCCACCCGTCGAACAGTAGGAGAGCAGTACTTC. Translation: CATRRTVGEQYF.

This clone was recorded many times. J is TRBJ2-1 and V is TRBV5-4; possible D gene TRBD2, 5 bases. CDR3 length: 14 residues. Germline V lookup: CDR1 SGHNT, CDR2 YYREEE (reference sequence). V was pared by 1 base and J by 6 bases, with 11 bases between. As DNA, the CDR3 is TGTGCCAGCAGCTTGCGGGGTCCGGGCAATGAGCAGTTCTTC. Amino acid sequence: CASSLRGPGNEQFF.

This chain uses TRBV24-1 with TRBJ2-3, with 9 positions matching TRBD1. The CDR3 is 16 amino acids. Trimming removed 4 bases from V and 4 bases from J; junction bases left unmatched: 8. Germline values: CDR1 KGHDR, CDR2 SFDVKD. In DNA, the CDR3 is TGTGCCACCAGTGACCCTGGACAGGGGAGGCCAGATACGCAGTATTTT. Translation: CATSDPGQGRPDTQYF.

This chain joins TRBV27 and TRBJ1-4; D is undetermined. The CDR3 covers 12 residues. The germline V and J ends were trimmed by 6 bases and 2 bases, with 4 bases remaining between them. CDR1 is MNHEY and CDR2 is SMNVEV in the germline V gene (reference sequence). DNA of the CDR3: TGTGCCAGCAGCCGTACTAATGAAAAACTGTTTTTT. This gives the protein CASSRTNEKLFF.

This clone was detected only once. The rearrangement uses TRBV12-5 and TRBJ1-3; 10 bases agree with TRBD1. J was trimmed by 0 bases and V by 6 bases; bases with no gene match: 5. CDR1 and CDR2 from the germline V gene are LGHNT and FRNRAP. The CDR3 has 16 residues. CDR3 sequence: CASGHDRGHSGNTIYF. CDR3 nucleotides: TGTGCTAGTGGGCATGACAGGGGGCACTCTGGAAACACCATATATTTT.

The genes are TRBV7-3 and TRBJ1-1; D unclear. Germline V gene sequence: CDR1 SGHTA, CDR2 FQGTGA. CDR3 length equals 15 residues. The germline V and J ends were trimmed by 5 bases and 1 base, with 14 bases remaining between them. CDR3 coding DNA: TGTGCCAGCAGCCCAACCCGGGAGAAGAACACTGAAGCTTTCTTT. It specifies CASSPTREKNTEAFF.

J is TRBJ1-2 and V is TRBV2; TRBD1 might be the D (5 bases). This CDR3 is built from 12 residues. The germline gives CDR1 SNHLY, CDR2 FYNNEI. V lost 5 bases and J lost 7, with 11 bases in between. The CDR3 DNA follows: TGTGCCAGCAGTCAGGGCTTCGGTGGCTACACCTTC. It is translated as CASSQGFGGYTF.

J is TRBJ2-7 and V is TRBV5-6; TRBD1 agrees at 7 bases. The CDR3 has 12 residues. Looked up from germline, CDR1 is SGHDT and CDR2 is YYEEEE. The junction had 8 bases not matched to a gene; V was cut back by 7 bases and J by 7 bases. For the CDR3, the DNA is TGTGCCAGCCACACAGGGGCCGGGGAGCAGTACTTC. Protein sequence: CASHTGAGEQYF.

J is TRBJ2-7 and V is TRBV7-2; 9 positions agree with TRBD1. The CDR3 loop spans 14 amino acids. With V trimmed by 4 bases and J by 6 bases, 7 bases remained unmatched. Germline CDR1 SGHTA, CDR2 FQGNSA. The DNA for the CDR3 is TGTGCCAGCAGCTACCGGGACAGGGCGGGCGAGCAGTACTTC. Protein product: CASSYRDRAGEQYF.

DNA for the CDR3: TGTGCCAGTAGAGACAGGGTTTCTGGAAACACCATATATTTT. This sequence encodes CASRDRVSGNTIYF. The rearrangement uses TRBV19 and TRBJ1-3; 7 bases match TRBD1. CDR3 length equals 14 residues. The junction had 3 bases not matched to a gene; V was cut back by 6 bases and J by 1 base. CDR1 and CDR2 (germline): LNHDA, SQIVND (reference sequence). The entire variable domain, with the rest obtained from reference TRBV19 and TRBJ1-3, is as follows: DGGITQSPKYLFRKEGQNVTLSCEQNLNHDAMYWYRQDPGQGLRLIYYSQIVNDFQKGDIAEGYSVSREKKESFPLTVTSAQKNPTAFYLCASRDRVSGNTIYFGEGSWLTVV.

This chain links TRBV7-9 with TRBJ1-1; D call uncertain. V was pared by 5 bases and J by 6 bases, with 10 bases between. The CDR3 consists of 12 residues. Germline-derived CDR1 and CDR2 are SEHNR and FQNEAQ (reference sequence). In DNA form, the CDR3 reads TGTGCCAGCAGCCTCGCCGGAGCTGAAGCTTTCTTT. The encoded protein is CASSLAGAEAFF.